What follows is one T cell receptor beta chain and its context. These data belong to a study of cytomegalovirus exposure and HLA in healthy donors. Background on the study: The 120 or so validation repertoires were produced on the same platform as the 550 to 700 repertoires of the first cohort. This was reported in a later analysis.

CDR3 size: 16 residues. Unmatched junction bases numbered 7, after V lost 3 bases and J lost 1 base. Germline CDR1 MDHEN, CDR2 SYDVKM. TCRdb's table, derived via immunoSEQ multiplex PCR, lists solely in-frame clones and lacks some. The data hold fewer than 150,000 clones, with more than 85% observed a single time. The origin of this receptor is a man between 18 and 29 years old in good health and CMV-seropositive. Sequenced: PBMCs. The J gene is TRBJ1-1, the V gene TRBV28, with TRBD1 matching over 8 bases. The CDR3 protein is CASSFPLGTGNTEAFF. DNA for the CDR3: TGTGCCAGCAGTTTTCCCCTCGGGACAGGGAACACTGAAGCTTTCTTT.